A selection of T cell receptor beta chains follows, all from one sample in a study of liver allograft versus peripheral blood T cells. MiXCR, run by TCRdb on the reads, gives a single entry per CDR3 protein. Among approximately 9,000 distinct CDR3 sequences, around a sixth were seen once, and the ten largest hold approximately 1.2%. Receptors were obtained from a human patient who had a liver transplant. Some T cells may have originated in the graft donor. Both conserved end residues are part of each CDR3. The D gene is left open where the match is weak. Only part of the rows carry a size: once, few, many, or a class if the clone is expanded.

TRBJ1-1 TRBV7-3 NA NA CASSELKETEAFF TGTGCCAGCAGCGAATTAAAGGAGACTGAAGCTTTCTTT
TRBJ2-1 TRBV6-6 medium-sized NA CASSQTRGNEQFF TGTGCCAGCAGCCAAACTAGGGGGAATGAGCAGTTCTTC
TRBJ1-4 TRBV19 few TRBD1 CASEGAKQRGGKLFF TGTGCCAGCGAGGGGGCAAAACAACGGGGGGGAAAACTGTTTTTT
TRBJ1-5 TRBV7-2 few NA CASSLVQGSNQPQHF TGTGCCAGCAGCTTAGTACAGGGTAGCAATCAGCCCCAGCATTTT
TRBJ2-1 TRBV29-1 NA NA CSSAGQSYNEQFF TGCAGCTCAGCCGGACAGTCCTACAATGAGCAGTTCTTC
TRBJ2-7 TRBV6-5 many NA CASSYGQGSTYEQYF TGTGCCAGCAGTTACGGGCAGGGTAGTACCTACGAGCAGTACTTC
TRBJ2-7 TRBV6-6 few NA CASSHLDSYEQYF TGTGCCAGCAGCCACCTAGACTCCTACGAGCAGTACTTC
TRBJ1-2 TRBV14 many TRBD1 CASSQGQGRGYTF TGTGCCAGCAGCCAGGGACAGGGCCGAGGCTACACCTTC
TRBJ1-2 TRBV7-2 medium-sized NA CASSGFRPTGYTF TGTGCCAGCAGCGGCTTCAGGCCTACAGGCTACACCTTC
TRBJ1-1 TRBV10-3 many NA CAISVSGGVNTEAFF TGTGCCATCAGTGTAAGCGGGGGAGTGAACACTGAAGCTTTCTTT
TRBJ1-5 TRBV19 many NA CASSIEGRVRGQPQHF TGTGCCAGTAGTATAGAGGGCAGGGTCCGGGGTCAGCCCCAGCATTTT